One sample yielded the 6 T cell receptor beta chains listed below, sequenced in a study of CD8 T cells in ankylosing spondylitis. A single record per CDR3 protein comes from TCRdb applying MiXCR to the 5' RACE reads. Here the sample spans around 100,000 distinct CDR3 sequences, around 24% being singletons. Sequencing was done on a sample of synovial fluid, either unsorted or a sorted T cell fraction (not recorded which). The receptors shown here come from a male donor with ankylosing spondylitis.

This clonotype has more than one count but fewer than ten. The chain joins TRBV27 to TRBJ2-1; the D gene is possibly TRBD2 (7 bases). Per the germline V gene, CDR1 is MNHEY and CDR2 is SMNVEV (reference sequence). This CDR3 spans 16 amino acids. Trimming cost V 4 bases and J 3 bases, with 16 bases left between them. For the CDR3, the DNA is TGTGCCAGCAGTTCCCGTAGGGGGGGAAACTACAATGAGCAGTTCTTC. It codes for CASSSRRGGNYNEQFF.

This clonotype came up a few times. A much larger clone lies a single base off, so this may be a read error. The chain combines TRBV27 with TRBJ1-2; D is uncertain. This CDR3 contains 13 residues. Germline CDR1 MNHEY, CDR2 SMNVEV (reference sequence). The CDR3 reads CASSLSGGYAYTF. The DNA of the CDR3 is TGTGCCAGCAGTTTATCCGGTGGCTATGCCTACACCTTC.

This clonotype showed up many times. The rearrangement joins TRBV12-3 or TRBV12-4 to TRBJ2-1; D ambiguous. V dropped 5 bases and J dropped 0 bases, with 17 bases sitting between them. The CDR3 consists of 17 residues. In DNA, the CDR3 is TGTGCCAGCAGTCCCGTAGCTTCGCAAAGCTCCTACAATGAGCAGTTCTTC. Its translation is CASSPVASQSSYNEQFF.

The CDR3 DNA follows: TGTGCCAGCAAAGGGACGTTAGGCAAAAACATTCAGTACTTC. It yields the protein CASKGTLGKNIQYF. This chain joins TRBV6-1 and TRBJ2-4; D is perhaps TRBD1 or TRBD2 (5 bases each). The CDR3 extends over 14 amino acids. V was pared by 7 bases and J by 3 bases, with 13 bases between. CDR1 MNHNS and CDR2 SASEGT come from the germline V gene.

The V call is TRBV13, the J call TRBJ2-7; 8 positions match TRBD2. The CDR3 length is 13 residues. The ends lost 3 bases at V and 3 bases at J; junction bases unmatched: 1. CDR1 and CDR2 from the germline V gene are PRHDT and FYEKMQ (reference sequence). As DNA, the CDR3 is TGTGCCAGCAGCTTCGGGACTAGCTACGAGCAGTACGTC. Translation: CASSFGTSYEQYV.

This sequence joins TRBV7-9 and TRBJ2-2, with TRBD2 identical over 9 bases. The J segment lost 7 bases and the V segment lost 5 bases, leaving 2 bases of the junction unmatched. The CDR3 consists of 13 residues. CDR1 SEHNR and CDR2 FQNEAQ come from the germline V gene (reference sequence). In nucleotides, the CDR3 is TGTGCCAGCAGCCGCGGGGGGGTCGGGGAGCTGTTTTTT. It encodes CASSRGGVGELFF.